A selection of T cell receptor beta chains follows, all from one sample in a study of metastatic and nonmetastatic thyroid tumors. TCRdb reprocessed the PCR reads using MiXCR. The sample includes tens of thousands of clones, about a sixth of them seen just once. The sample was blood. These receptors all stem from a male donor with papillary thyroid cancer or a benign thyroid nodule (not recorded which). Some clones in this sample may be carry-over from other donors' samples. Both conserved end residues are part of each CDR3. Each record gives: clone size, D gene, V gene, J gene, CDR3 protein, CDR3 DNA. The D gene is left open where the match is weak. Not all rows give a size; the values are once, few, many and, for expanded clones, a class.

>many|TRBD1|TRBV19|TRBJ1-1
CASSIGRPGQGARGTEAFF
TGTGCCAGTAGTATAGGGCGACCGGGACAGGGGGCACGGGGCACTGAAGCTTTCTTT
>many|NA|TRBV5-1|TRBJ1-3
CASSLGGSRTSGNTIYF
TGCGCCAGCAGCTTGGGGGGGTCCCGGACCTCTGGAAACACCATATATTTT
>few|NA|TRBV10-3|TRBJ1-2
CAIRREITSNYGYTF
TGTGCCATCAGGAGAGAAATCACCTCTAACTATGGCTACACCTTC
>many|TRBD2|TRBV5-1|TRBJ2-5
CASSLGLAGETQYF
TGCGCCAGCAGCTTGGGACTAGCTGGAGAGACCCAGTACTTC
>NA|NA|TRBV11-2|TRBJ2-1
CASSPEVPHSYNDQFF
TGTGCCAGCAGCCCTGAGGTCCCCCACTCCTACAATGATCAGTTCTTC
>NA|NA|TRBV7-2|TRBJ2-2
CDSTLQEVGELFF
TGTGACAGCACCCTGCAGGAGGTCGGGGAGCTGTTTTTT
>many|NA|TRBV10-1|TRBJ2-5
CASSDEESETQYF
TGCGCCAGCAGTGATGAGGAATCGGAGACCCAGTACTTC
>NA|NA|TRBV12-3/TRBV12-4|TRBJ2-1
CASSPGRHNERFF
TGTGCCAGTAGCCCCGGACGTCACAATGAGCGGTTCTTC
>NA|NA|TRBV6-1|TRBJ2-7
CASSGLWGNSYEQYF
TGTGCCAGCAGCGGATTGTGGGGGAATTCCTACGAGCAGTACTTC
>many|NA|TRBV7-2|TRBJ2-3
CASSLRGFGHPDTQYF
TGTGCCAGCAGCTTAAGGGGGTTCGGCCATCCCGATACGCAGTATTTT
>many|NA|TRBV5-1|TRBJ2-5
CASSLTVGEETQYF
TGCGCCAGCAGCTTAACCGTTGGGGAAGAGACCCAGTACTTC
>many|TRBD1|TRBV20-1|TRBJ2-7
CSARGGTGGYEQYF
TGCAGTGCTAGAGGGGGGACAGGGGGCTACGAGCAGTACTTC
>many|NA|TRBV3-1|TRBJ2-7
CASSQGQGIYEQYF
TGTGCCAGCAGCCAAGGCCAGGGGATCTACGAGCAGTACTTC
>many|TRBD2|TRBV19|TRBJ2-1
CASSMNSGGPPEQFF
TGTGCCAGTAGTATGAATAGCGGGGGGCCCCCTGAGCAGTTCTTC
>NA|NA|TRBV5-1|TRBJ2-5
CASSFRRGQETQYF
TGCGCCAGCAGCTTCCGAAGAGGACAAGAGACACAGTACTTC
>many|NA|TRBV2|TRBJ2-7
CASSERSALYEQYF
TGTGCCAGCAGTGAAAGGTCAGCATTATACGAGCAGTACTTC
>many|NA|TRBV10-3|TRBJ2-1
CAISAADNEQFF
TGTGCCATCAGTGCGGCCGACAATGAGCAGTTCTTC
>NA|TRBD1|TRBV7-7|TRBJ2-3
CASSGGQGTDTQYF
TGTGCTAGCAGCGGGGGACAGGGGACGGATACGCAGTATTTT
>many|NA|TRBV19|TRBJ1-2
CASSIDKAQGLHDYGYTF
TGTGCCAGTAGTATAGATAAGGCTCAGGGTCTCCATGACTATGGCTACACCTTC
>few|NA|TRBV10-1|TRBJ2-2
CASSHIPPGNTGELFF
TGCGCCAGCAGTCATATACCGCCAGGTAATACCGGGGAGCTGTTTTTT
>NA|NA|TRBV11-2|TRBJ2-3
CASSSLRVDTQYF
TGTGCCAGCAGCTCCCTGAGGGTGGATACGCAGTATTTT
>NA|TRBD2|TRBV13|TRBJ2-7
CASSLLLGTSGSIYEQYF
TGTGCCAGCAGCTTATTGTTGGGGACTAGCGGGAGTATCTACGAGCAGTACTTC
>NA|TRBD1|TRBV6-1|TRBJ1-1
CASRTGQGDTEAFF
TGTGCCAGCAGGACCGGACAGGGGGACACTGAAGCTTTCTTT
>many|NA|TRBV7-9|TRBJ2-1
CASSLERMGGEQFF
TGTGCCAGCAGCTTAGAAAGGATGGGGGGTGAGCAGTTCTTC
>many|TRBD2|TRBV11-1|TRBJ2-3
CASSLATLAGVGDTQYF
TGTGCCAGCAGCTTAGCGACACTAGCGGGAGTTGGAGATACGCAGTATTTT
>many|NA|TRBV6-1|TRBJ1-5
CASRGEGETQPQHF
TGTGCCAGCCGCGGTGAGGGCGAAACCCAGCCCCAGCATTTT
>NA|TRBD1|TRBV11-1|TRBJ1-2
CSSILWDRGPGYTF
TGTTCCAGCATCTTATGGGACAGGGGGCCTGGCTACACCTTC
>NA|TRBD2|TRBV5-1|TRBJ2-5
CASSFALAGEETQYF
TGTGCCAGCAGCTTTGCTCTAGCGGGGGAAGAGACCCAGTACTTC
>many|TRBD1|TRBV6-4|TRBJ1-2
CASSEKTGSDGYTF
TGTGCCAGCAGTGAAAAGACAGGGAGCGATGGCTACACCTTC
>many|NA|TRBV12-3/TRBV12-4|TRBJ2-2
CASSLAVGGRYTGELFF
TGTGCCAGCAGTTTAGCGGTTGGGGGCCGGTACACCGGGGAGCTGTTTTTT
>few|NA|TRBV6-2/TRBV6-3|TRBJ2-1
CASSYQDSPPYNEQFF
TGTGCCAGCAGTTACCAGGACAGCCCTCCCTACAATGAGCAGTTCTTC
>many|TRBD1|TRBV7-9|TRBJ2-1
CATIRDRGYNEQFF
TGTGCCACCATCCGGGACAGGGGCTACAATGAGCAGTTCTTC
>many|TRBD2|TRBV18|TRBJ2-2
CASSKNRGDTGELFF
TGTGCCAGCTCAAAAAACCGGGGGGACACCGGGGAGCTGTTTTTT
>many|TRBD2|TRBV19|TRBJ2-7
CASSIDRAGGPYEQYF
TGTGCCAGTAGTATAGATCGGGCGGGGGGGCCCTACGAGCAGTACTTC
>many|NA|TRBV20-1|TRBJ2-1
CSVRRGGFEEQFF
TGCAGTGTTAGGCGTGGGGGGTTCGAGGAGCAGTTCTTC
>few|TRBD1|TRBV19|TRBJ1-5
CASRDRELNQPQHF
TGTGCCAGTCGGGACAGGGAACTTAATCAGCCCCAGCATTTT
>many|TRBD1|TRBV20-1|TRBJ2-3
CSAKPGTGAEGVQYF
TGCAGTGCGAAGCCGGGGACAGGGGCTGAGGGTGTGCAGTATTTT